This T cell receptor beta chain was captured in a study of blood T cell repertoires in COVID-19 (dated by TCRdb to about 2020). About the study as a whole: Collaborator samples came from the United States, Italy and Spain and covered acute and convalescent phases of COVID-19. The material from the prospective study consisted of cDNA or gDNA derived from T cells, B-cell-depleted T cells, or PBMCs. The dataset comprised deeply sampled blood TCRbeta repertoires from subjects exposed to, actively infected with, or recovered from COVID-19. The repertoires were made available in a free public database intended to serve as a resource for research on the immune response to SARS-CoV-2. The samples were drawn from two sources: the first 160 participants of the ongoing ImmuneRACE study, and 950 to 1,500 subjects contributed by 6 global collaborators. Sample metadata almost always included a de-identified subject ID, COVID-19 status, age in years and sex. Where HLA class I and class II types were available, the types were taken from metadata supplied by the sample provider, not from assay-based typing.

Broader findings and caveats from the paper: The amount of clinical and demographic metadata varied by source and participant and was provided uncurated.

CDR1 and CDR2 were assigned from the germline V gene as SGHRS and YFSETQ. V is clipped by 4 bases and J by 1 base, and the sequence between their germline boundaries is 12 bases long. The cysteine opens and the phenylalanine closes a CDR3 of 14 amino acids. CDR3 DNA only is kept here, 42 bases in frame from base 1. TCRbeta CDR3 regions were amplified from genomic DNA using the immunoSEQ Assay, a bias-controlled multiplex PCR. Processing in the source paper ran as follows. Within the assay, amplification of reference gene primers was used to estimate how many nucleated cells each sample contained. Sequence reads were collapsed and filtered to measure the absolute abundance of every unique TCRbeta CDR3 rearrangement. For each sample, productive Simpson clonality was calculated as the square root of Simpson's diversity index across productive rearrangements. TCRdb re-hosts the immuneACCESS table, in-frame sequences only. Its copies lack some clones; in the studies checked, an unresolved V gene accounts for under half of them, and the cause for the rest is not known. V, J and clone size were drawn from that table, and D and trimming were deduced from the DNA. For this sample the table gives some 100,000 clones, of which 75% to 95% were detected only once. The ten largest clones capture 5% to 6% of the sample.

Collaborating institutions collected whole blood in K2EDTA tubes following their own protocols. Collaborator samples were shipped for TCRbeta analysis as frozen whole blood, isolated PBMCs, or DNA extracted from either sample type. With respect to this clone: Its antigen remains unidentified. Base qualities are not provided; no much larger clone lies one nucleotide away.

The sequence came from a man aged 50 or older with acute or convalescent COVID-19. The chain couples TRBV5-1 to TRBJ2-7, with TRBD1 perhaps the D gene, on 6 matching bases. The sample comprised peripheral blood. The DNA sequence is TGCGCCAGCAGCACGGGACAAACGTCCTACGAGCAGTACTTC. It specifies CASSTGQTSYEQYF.